The 25 T cell receptor beta chains given below trace back to one sample, sequenced in a study of shared clonotypes between healthy human individuals. Clones were sequenced by immunoSEQ multiplex PCR, and TCRdb holds only the in-frame ones, with some missing. The data contain 1.6 million or so clones, about 98.5% of them singletons. Sequenced: naive CD4+ T cells sorted from blood. Subset specified: CD45RA+ positively selected. These receptors all stem from a man in his thirties or forties in good health.

On this clone: This sample also contains other DNA sequences that code for the same CDR3. As DNA, the CDR3 is TGTGCCAGCAGCTTGGGAGGCTCTGGAAACACCATATATTTT. Translation gives CASSLGGSGNTIYF. J is TRBJ1-3 and V is TRBV5-4, with D unclear. V shed 0 bases and J shed 0 bases, with 4 bases lying between them. The CDR3 totals 14 residues. The V gene's germline CDR1 is SGHNT and CDR2 YYREEE (reference sequence).

This chain uses TRBV5-1 with TRBJ2-6; tentative D call: TRBD2 (5 bases). CDR3 length equals 18 residues. The germline gives CDR1 SGHRS, CDR2 YFSETQ. The ends were cut back, 4 bases at V and 0 bases at J, with 17 bases in the middle. CDR3 in DNA: TGCGCCAGCAGCGGGGAGTCGGCGGTAAGCTCTGGGGCCAACGTCCTGACTTTC. This encodes CASSGESAVSSGANVLTF.

This chain uses TRBV9 with TRBJ2-7; D is ambiguous. V lost 4 bases and J lost 3, with 17 bases in between. Per germline, CDR1 SGDLS and CDR2 YYNGEE. CDR3 size: 15 residues. The DNA for the CDR3 is TGTGCCAGCAGCCTCAGACCAGATCCCCTCTACGAGCAGTACTTC. Translation: CASSLRPDPLYEQYF.

The gene calls are TRBV9 and TRBJ2-5; 10 bases fit TRBD2. Trimming at V came to 2 bases and at J to 2 bases, leaving 9 bases not matched to a gene. This CDR3 comprises 17 residues. The germline V gene encodes CDR1 SGDLS and CDR2 YYNGEE. CDR3 sequence (DNA): TGTGCCAGCAGCGTTGGGGCCGGGACTAGCGTTCAAGAGACCCAGTACTTC. This sequence encodes CASSVGAGTSVQETQYF.

The chain uses TRBV9 and TRBJ2-5; TRBD1 is a possible D gene (6 bases). V lost 2 bases and J lost 1, with 6 bases in between. In germline, CDR1 is SGDLS, CDR2 YYNGEE. This CDR3 has 13 amino acids. CDR3 region: CASSVGAQETQYF. CDR3 coding DNA: TGTGCCAGCAGCGTGGGGGCCCAAGAGACCCAGTACTTC. The variable domain in full, completed from reference TRBV9 and TRBJ2-5, reads DSGVTQTPKHLITATGQRVTLRCSPRSGDLSVYWYQQSLDQGLQFLIQYYNGEERAKGNILERFSAQQFPDLHSELNLSSLELGDSALYFCASSVGAQETQYFGPGTRLLVL.

The chain uses TRBV18 and TRBJ2-2, with a tentative D call TRBD2 (5 bases). This CDR3 has 14 residues. Germline loops: CDR1 KGHSH, CDR2 LQKENI. The germline V and J ends were trimmed by 5 bases and 3 bases, with 10 bases remaining between them. Here the CDR3 DNA reads TGTGCCAGCTCAGCCTTGGGAGACACCGGGGAGCTGTTTTTT. It yields the protein CASSALGDTGELFF.

This clone was recorded once. The CDR3: CASGLVPREGIGTYEQYF. CDR3 DNA sequence: TGTGCTAGTGGTTTGGTCCCCCGGGAGGGAATAGGGACCTACGAGCAGTACTTC. The chain joins TRBV12-5 to TRBJ2-7; 8 bases agree with TRBD2. This CDR3 spans 18 amino acids. Germline-derived CDR1 and CDR2 are LGHNT and FRNRAP. Trimming removed 0 bases from V and 2 bases from J; junction bases left unmatched: 12.

The CDR3 spells CSVGTSGETQFF. The DNA of the CDR3 is TGCAGCGTTGGGACTAGCGGGGAGACGCAGTTCTTC. The J gene is TRBJ2-1, the V gene TRBV29-1, with 12 positions matching TRBD2. Germline CDR1 and CDR2: SQVTM and ANQGSEA. J gave up 12 bases and V 4 bases, and 4 bases lay outside the gene matches. This CDR3 comprises 12 residues.

The chain uses TRBV10-1 and TRBJ2-1, with 8 positions matching TRBD1. V was pared by 8 bases and J by 9 bases, with 6 bases of the junction left unmatched. CDR3 length: 12 residues. The germline gives CDR1 WNHNN, CDR2 SYGVQD (reference sequence). The DNA for the CDR3 is TGCGCCAGCCGTGGACAGGGAGGTGAGCAGTTCTTC. Its translation: CASRGQGGEQFF.

This rearrangement joins TRBV7-9 to TRBJ1-5; D ambiguous. CDR1 is SEHNR and CDR2 is FQNEAQ in the germline V gene (reference sequence). The CDR3 runs 13 residues. V shed 3 bases and J shed 8 bases, with 11 bases lying between them. CDR3 coding DNA: TGTGCCAGCAGCTTCATCTTGGAAGAGCCCCAGCATTTT. As protein: CASSFILEEPQHF. Combining the CDR3 with reference TRBV7-9 and TRBJ1-5 gives the whole variable domain DTGVSQNPRHKITKRGQNVTFRCDPISEHNRLYWYRQTLGQGPEFLTYFQNEAQLEKSRLLSDRFSAERPKGSFSTLEIQRTEQGDSAMYLCASSFILEEPQHFGDGTRLSIL.

The chain couples TRBV19 to TRBJ1-5; 12 positions agree with TRBD1. The germline CDR1 and CDR2 sequences are LNHDA and SQIVND (reference sequence). Trimming at V came to 1 base and at J to 4 bases, leaving 5 bases not matched to a gene. The length of the CDR3 is 17 residues. The CDR3: CASSIGSGQGANQPQHF. The CDR3 region has the DNA TGTGCCAGTAGTATAGGATCGGGACAGGGGGCGAATCAGCCCCAGCATTTT.

J is TRBJ1-5 and V is TRBV19; D gene unclear. CDR1 is LNHDA, CDR2 SQIVND, per germline (reference sequence). This CDR3 has 14 residues. Deletions cut 9 bases from V and 1 base from J, with 13 bases between. CDR3: CASTPDNSNQPQHF. Here the CDR3 DNA reads TGTGCCAGCACACCCGACAACAGCAATCAGCCCCAGCATTTT.

The CDR3 nucleotides are TGTGCCAGCAGTTTACAACAGGTGTTTTTT. This codes for CASSLQQVFF. The V call is TRBV28, the J call TRBJ1-4; perhaps TRBD1 as D (5 bases). V lost 2 bases, J lost 15 bases, and 7 bases lay in between. Germline lookup yields CDR1 MDHEN and CDR2 SYDVKM. The CDR3 sequence is 10 residues long.

The chain uses TRBV10-1 and TRBJ2-4; 9 nucleotides align to TRBD1. The CDR3 covers 13 residues. CDR1 is WNHNN and CDR2 is SYGVQD in the germline V gene (reference sequence). J lost 9 bases, V lost 4 bases, and 4 bases had no gene match. The CDR3 region is CASSAGTGSIQYF. The CDR3 DNA sequence: TGCGCCAGCAGTGCCGGGACAGGGAGCATTCAGTACTTC.

This chain links TRBV18 with TRBJ2-6, with D hard to call. V was trimmed by 2 bases and J by 0 bases, leaving 2 bases between them. Germline-derived CDR1 and CDR2 are KGHSH and LQKENI. The CDR3 contains 14 residues. The CDR3 coding sequence is TGTGCCAGCTCACCAATCTCTGGGGCCAACGTCCTGACTTTC. It is translated as CASSPISGANVLTF.

The chain combines TRBV6-6 with TRBJ2-7; 8 bases map to TRBD1. Germline V lookup: CDR1 MNHNY, CDR2 SVGAGI (reference sequence). The CDR3 runs 15 residues. V shed 0 bases and J 4 bases; nucleotides not matched to a gene: 5. CDR3 nucleotide sequence: TGTGCCAGCAGTTACTCGAGACAGGGGAGTTACGAGCAGTACTTC. Protein product: CASSYSRQGSYEQYF.

This clone was seen a few times. The V and J genes are TRBV6-5 and TRBJ1-2; tentatively, D is TRBD1 (5 bases). V lost 5 bases, J lost 4 bases, and 14 bases lay in between. The CDR3 length is 14 residues. CDR1 MNHEY and CDR2 SVGAGI come from the germline V gene. Written as DNA, the CDR3 is TGTGCCAGCAGTCCTGATTGGGGGAGCTATGGCTACACCTTC. Translation gives CASSPDWGSYGYTF.

This clone was detected only once. The chain is built from TRBV28 and TRBJ2-7, with D tentatively TRBD1 (6 bases). CDR3 length: 14 amino acids. Germline values: CDR1 MDHEN, CDR2 SYDVKM. Trimming shortened V by 5 bases and J by 2 bases, and 13 bases separated the two germline ends. CDR3 protein: CASSDYRVPYEQYF. The CDR3 DNA follows: TGTGCCAGCAGTGATTACAGGGTGCCCTACGAGCAGTACTTC.

In DNA form, the CDR3 reads TGCGCCAGCAGCCTGGTGAGTGAAGGGAGCTACGAGCAGTACTTC. It is translated as CASSLVSEGSYEQYF. The chain links TRBV5-1 to TRBJ2-7; D possibly corresponds to TRBD2 (5 bases). CDR3 length equals 15 residues. V shed 4 bases and J shed 3 bases, with 17 bases lying between them. Germline CDR1 reads SGHRS; CDR2 reads YFSETQ.

V usage is TRBV10-2 and J usage is TRBJ1-5, with 9 bases fitting TRBD1. V was clipped by 6 bases and J by 3 bases; unmatched bases: 6. The V gene's germline CDR1 is WSHSY and CDR2 SAAADI. The CDR3 consists of 15 residues. CDR3 in amino acids: CASSKDRGPNQPQHF. The CDR3 DNA follows: TGCGCCAGCAGCAAGGACAGGGGTCCCAATCAGCCCCAGCATTTT.

The V and J genes are TRBV27 and TRBJ2-6; D gene unclear. Germline values: CDR1 MNHEY, CDR2 SMNVEV (reference sequence). The CDR3 sequence is 17 residues long. Trimming stripped 1 base from V and 0 bases from J, with 10 bases between. The CDR3 protein is CASSLLPPSSGANVLTF. DNA of the CDR3: TGTGCCAGCAGTTTATTGCCCCCGAGCTCTGGGGCCAACGTCCTGACTTTC. Full variable domain (remainder filled in from reference TRBV27 and TRBJ2-6): EAQVTQNPRYLITVTGKKLTVTCSQNMNHEYMSWYRQDPGLGLRQIYYSMNVEVTDKGDVPEGYKVSRKEKRNFPLILESPSPNQTSLYFCASSLLPPSSGANVLTFGAGSRLTVL.

A note on this clone: Other nucleotide sequences in the sample specify the same CDR3. The chain has TRBV2 and TRBJ2-1; 9 nucleotides line up with TRBD1. Germline assignment: CDR1 SNHLY and CDR2 FYNNEI. The CDR3 runs 15 residues. V lost 6 bases to trimming and J lost 0 bases; unmatched junction nucleotides: 3. CDR3 in DNA: TGTGCCAGCAGCGGACAGGGGAGCTCCTACAATGAGCAGTTCTTC. Protein sequence: CASSGQGSSYNEQFF.

In this sample, this clone turned up once. The V call is TRBV5-4, the J call TRBJ1-1; a possible D gene is TRBD1 (5 bases). Germline V gives CDR1 SGHNT, CDR2 YYREEE (reference sequence). The CDR3 has 14 residues. Trimming removed 4 bases from V and 1 base from J, with 11 bases in between. CDR3 coding DNA: TGTGCCAGCAGCCCAAAGACAGAGAACACTGAAGCTTTCTTT. Translated: CASSPKTENTEAFF.

The chain couples TRBV6-6 to TRBJ2-7, with D unresolved. The V gene lost 2 bases and the J gene lost 5 bases, with 13 bases spanning the gap. CDR3 length: 14 residues. Germline V gene sequence: CDR1 MNHNY, CDR2 SVGAGI (reference sequence). CDR3 coding DNA: TGTGCCAGCAGTTACAAGGTCCTTGGGAACGAGCAGTACTTC. The encoded protein is CASSYKVLGNEQYF.

The chain employs TRBV6-5 and TRBJ2-3; weak D call: TRBD1 (6 bases). The CDR3 runs 14 residues. Germline assignment: CDR1 MNHEY and CDR2 SVGAGI. V was clipped by 7 bases and J by 3 bases, with 14 bases between them. CDR3 in DNA: TGTGCCAGCAAAAGCAGGGGATTTACAGATACGCAGTATTTT. Translation gives CASKSRGFTDTQYF.